Following are 10 T cell receptor beta chains from one sample sequenced in a study of shared clonotypes between healthy human individuals. Sequencing used immunoSEQ multiplex PCR; TCRdb keeps in-frame clones, though not all of them. The top ten clones hold 1.5% of a sample with approximately 940,000 clones, less than 85% of them seen once. The sequencing sample was made of memory CD4+ T cells sorted from blood. Subset of the sample: CD45RA-negative fraction. The receptors come from a man younger than 35 in good health.

This chain uses TRBV21-1 with TRBJ2-7; the tabulated D call, TRBD1, remains unverified against the DNA. TRBV21-1 is tagged as a pseudogene. The CDR3 covers 14 residues. Here the CDR3 DNA reads TGTGCCAGCAGCAAACCCCCAGGGGGAAGGGAGCAGTACTTC. It translates to CASSKPPGGREQYF.

The rearrangement uses TRBV30 and TRBJ2-3; D is perhaps TRBD2 (5 bases). V shed 3 bases and J shed 2 bases, with 9 bases lying between them. Germline V CDR1 and CDR2: GTSNPN, SVGIG (reference sequence). The CDR3 is 13 amino acids. This CDR3 is CAWSGGYTDTQYF. DNA for the CDR3: TGTGCCTGGAGCGGCGGGTACACAGATACGCAGTATTTT. Variable domain in full (rest from reference TRBV30 and TRBJ2-3): SQTIHQWPATLVQPVGSPLSLECTVEGTSNPNLYWYRQAAGRGLQLLFYSVGIGQISSEVPQNLSASRPQDRQFILSSKKLLLSDSGFYLCAWSGGYTDTQYFGPGTRLTVL.

The chain has TRBV6-6 and TRBJ2-7, with TRBD2 identical over 7 bases. This CDR3 has 14 residues. V lost 2 bases, J lost 5 bases, and 6 bases stayed unmatched. The germline CDR1 and CDR2 sequences are MNHNY and SVGAGI (reference sequence). Here the CDR3 reads CASSYGSGSNEQYF. CDR3 sequence (DNA): TGTGCCAGCAGTTACGGTAGCGGGTCGAACGAGCAGTACTTC.

V is TRBV2 and J is TRBJ1-1, with D possibly TRBD1 on 6 matching bases. CDR1 is SNHLY and CDR2 is FYNNEI in the germline V gene. There are 14 residues in the CDR3. V lost 4 bases to trimming and J lost 1 base, with 10 bases between them. The CDR3 protein is CASSVSRGNTEAFF. DNA of the CDR3: TGTGCCAGCAGTGTGTCCAGGGGGAACACTGAAGCTTTCTTT. Combining the CDR3 with reference TRBV2 and TRBJ1-1 gives the whole variable domain EPEVTQTPSHQVTQMGQEVILRCVPISNHLYFYWYRQILGQKVEFLVSFYNNEISEKSEIFDDQFSVERPDGSNFTLKIRSTKLEDSAMYFCASSVSRGNTEAFFGQGTRLTVV.

V and J are TRBV6-1 and TRBJ2-1; TRBD1 matches 7 bases. The CDR3 extends over 17 amino acids. J lost 3 bases, V lost 1 base, and 9 bases had no gene match. CDR1 MNHNS and CDR2 SASEGT come from the germline V gene. The CDR3 protein is CASSEGMGAGGYNEQFF. DNA of the CDR3: TGTGCCAGCAGTGAAGGGATGGGGGCAGGGGGCTACAATGAGCAGTTCTTC.

This clone was seen only once. The genes are TRBV9 and TRBJ1-6; D not certain. Germline V gene sequence: CDR1 SGDLS, CDR2 YYNGEE. Trimming took off 0 bases at V and 10 bases at J, with 11 bases between the two ends. The CDR3 length is 14 residues. In DNA, the CDR3 is TGTGCCAGCAGCGTAGTTGGGGTGAACTCACCCCTCCACTTT. It encodes CASSVVGVNSPLHF.

This clone was seen once. Other DNA sequences in the same sample also yield this CDR3. The chain carries TRBV7-2 and TRBJ1-5; perhaps TRBD1 as D (5 bases). The CDR3 is 15 residues long. Germline lookup yields CDR1 SGHTA and CDR2 FQGNSA. V was cut by 4 bases and J by 1 base, with 11 bases left in between. CDR3 bases: TGTGCCAGCAGCTCCGGGGGAGCGAGCAATCAGCCCCAGCATTTT. Protein product: CASSSGGASNQPQHF.

The J gene is TRBJ1-5, the V gene TRBV4-1; 10 nucleotides line up with TRBD1. The ends lost 0 bases at V and 5 bases at J; junction bases unmatched: 13. Germline CDR1 MGHRA, CDR2 YSYEKL. This CDR3 comprises 19 residues. CDR3 DNA: TGCGCCAGCAGCCAAGATACAGAAAGGACAGGGGGGGTTCATCAGCCCCAGCATTTT. This codes for CASSQDTERTGGVHQPQHF.

V usage is TRBV6-1 and J usage is TRBJ1-5; D is unclear. The germline gives CDR1 MNHNS, CDR2 SASEGT. The CDR3 length is 14 residues. V shed 3 bases and J shed 6 bases, with 12 bases lying between them. The CDR3 here is CASSDVKSGQPQHF. The CDR3 bases are TGTGCCAGCAGTGACGTTAAATCGGGTCAGCCCCAGCATTTT.

CDR3 region: CASSSGRDRVYEQYF. The DNA of the CDR3 is TGTGCCAGCAGCTCAGGTCGGGACAGGGTCTACGAGCAGTACTTC. J is TRBJ2-7 and V is TRBV11-2; 9 bases fit TRBD1. Germline V gene sequence: CDR1 SGHAT, CDR2 FQNNGV. This CDR3 comprises 15 residues. Losses at the gene ends were 4 bases for V and 3 bases for J; bases not matched to a gene: 7.